This T cell receptor beta chain was sequenced for a study of glioma-infiltrating T cells (dated by TCRdb to about 2016). As for the study more broadly: TCR alpha- and beta-chain repertoires were sequenced from glioma tissue, non-neoplastic brain tissue and matched peripheral blood mononuclear cells. Each tissue-infiltrating repertoire was compared with the same patient's peripheral blood repertoire to measure divergence between tissue and blood T-cell populations. The paired cohort comprised three low-grade glioma patients, 8 or 9 primary glioblastoma patients and three non-glioma patients contributing non-neoplastic brain tissue. What the authors observed across the whole study: Group comparisons were based on small numbers of patients: three non-neoplastic, three low-grade glioma and several glioblastoma patients. Tissue and blood shared very few CDR3 sequences, a result attributed to high CDR3 diversity and limited sampling. VJ-independent divergence between tissue and blood was found to be below expectation in non-neoplastic patients but above expectation in all gliomas, particularly low-grade gliomas.

For this clonotype: Its binding antigen is unknown. No qualities accompany the bases; no much larger clone lies one base away.

The iRepertoire nested amplicon-rescue multiplex PCR (arm-PCR) platform was used to amplify TCR alpha and beta CDR3 regions from RNA. For one-step reverse transcription and amplification, roughly 90-450 ng of tissue mRNA or PBMC total RNA was used as input. Following bead purification, Illumina adapters were added by a secondary multiplex PCR, and libraries between 200 and 400 bp were gel-purified. Internal 6-nucleotide barcodes were carried by the libraries and were used for demultiplexing. Libraries were sequenced on an Illumina MiSeq with 2x220 or 2x250 nucleotide paired-end reads. Turning to the authors' computational methods: Paired reads were merged using FLASH 1.2.11 and were aligned to the GRCh37 human genome using BWA-MEM, after which TRA and TRB reads were extracted. An IMGT-derived reference of cassette sequences and CDR3 motifs, with pseudogenes included, was used for V and J assignment. Three-frame translation of reads was performed, and productive CDR3s were defined as those with a C...FGXG motif and no stop codons. A clonotype was defined as a unique combination of a V-J cassette pair and a CDR3 amino acid sequence. Reads were filtered by Hamming distance, thresholded by each sample's sequence error rate in mapped regions. Using fastp at Q25 and MiXCR, TCRdb reprocessed the public reads and kept productive beta chains. CDR3 protein duplicates are merged, each entry listing the most common genes and DNA. TCRdb, not the authors, supplied the V and J calls. Across this sample there are some 150,000 distinct CDR3 sequences, with more than 35% seen only once. Around 18% of the sample comes from the top ten.

The CDR3 contains 17 residues, cysteine and phenylalanine counted. The kept DNA is CDR3 alone, 51 bases in frame from the first base. CDR1 and CDR2 were assigned from the germline V gene as MGHRA and YSYEKL. The V and J ends are trimmed by 1 base and 4 bases, leaving 19 bases between them. Sequencing input: glioma tissue, nonneoplastic brain tissue, or PBMCs (not recorded which). This TCR derives from a human donor with low-grade glioma or glioblastoma, undergoing nonglioma brain surgery, or in good health (not recorded which). The chain is encoded by TRBV4-1 joined to TRBJ2-5; a tentative D match to TRBD2 spans 5 bases. The CDR3 has the sequence CASSQVGSGPNRETQYF. The bases are TGCGCCAGCAGCCAAGTGGGGAGCGGCCCTAATAGAGAGACCCAGTACTTC.